This section outlines one T cell receptor beta chain sequence together with its context. Together with a sample-barcoded 5' primer, a J-beta primer mix was included in a second PCR lasting about 7 to 11 cycles. Via MiXCR, TCRdb re-called the 5' RACE reads, giving one row per CDR3 protein. The top ten clones hold 10% to 12% of a sample with about 1.6 million distinct CDR3 sequences, about 32% of them seen once. This record comes from a study of blood T cells in healthy people across ages. Germline CDR1 is SGHRS and CDR2 is YFSETQ. This CDR3 spans 13 amino acids. V lost 4 bases and J 6 bases, leaving 12 bases between the germline ends.

The sequence came from a woman in her twenties or thirties in good health. The rearrangement uses TRBV5-1 and TRBJ2-3; D ambiguous. Sequencing was performed on blood. CDR3 coding DNA: TGCGCCAGCAGCCTCAGCTCCGGGGATACGCAGTATTTT. This codes for CASSLSSGDTQYF.